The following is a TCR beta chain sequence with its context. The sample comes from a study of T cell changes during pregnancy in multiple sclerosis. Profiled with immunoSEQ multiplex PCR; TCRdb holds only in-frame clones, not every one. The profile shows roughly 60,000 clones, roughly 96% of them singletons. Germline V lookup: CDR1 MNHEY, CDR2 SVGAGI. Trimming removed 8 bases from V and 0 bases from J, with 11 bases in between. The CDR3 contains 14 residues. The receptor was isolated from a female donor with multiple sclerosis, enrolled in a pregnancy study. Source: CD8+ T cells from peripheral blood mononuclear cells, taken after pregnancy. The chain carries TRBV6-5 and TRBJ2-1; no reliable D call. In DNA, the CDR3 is TGTGCCAGCTGGTCCGCGGACTCCTACAATGAGCAGTTCTTC. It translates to CASWSADSYNEQFF.